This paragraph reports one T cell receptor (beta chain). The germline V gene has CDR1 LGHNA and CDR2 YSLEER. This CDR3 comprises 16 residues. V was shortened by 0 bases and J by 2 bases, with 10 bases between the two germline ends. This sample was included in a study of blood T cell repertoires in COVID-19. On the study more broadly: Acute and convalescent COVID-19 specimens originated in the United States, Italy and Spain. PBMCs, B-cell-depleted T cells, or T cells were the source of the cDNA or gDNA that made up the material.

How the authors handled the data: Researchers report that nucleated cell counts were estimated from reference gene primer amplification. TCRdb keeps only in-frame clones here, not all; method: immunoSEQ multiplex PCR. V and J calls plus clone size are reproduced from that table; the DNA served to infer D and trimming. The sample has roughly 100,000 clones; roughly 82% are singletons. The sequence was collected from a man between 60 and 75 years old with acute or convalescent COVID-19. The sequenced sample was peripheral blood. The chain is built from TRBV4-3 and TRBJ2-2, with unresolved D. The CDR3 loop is CASSQDRLINTGELFF. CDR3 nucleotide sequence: TGCGCCAGCAGCCAAGATAGACTGATTAACACCGGGGAGCTGTTTTTT.